This T cell receptor beta chain was recorded in a study of early T cells in non-severe SARS-CoV-2 infection. Turning to the study itself: Bulk RNA from unsorted whole blood was sequenced; chains were unpaired. Study conclusions and caveats: The study's VDJdb matching favored anti-spike CD8 responses and missed private and CD4 specificities.

This clonotype is deemed medium-sized. Its antigen is not known. Researchers tagged individual cDNA molecules with unique molecular identifiers. TCRdb ran MiXCR on the 5' RACE reads and lists one entry per CDR3 protein. Found here are about 27,000 distinct CDR3 sequences, about 2.7% of them singletons; the top ten hold roughly 0.7%. The CDR3 is 18 amino acids. V was clipped by 1 base and J by 4 bases, with 22 bases between them. Germline-derived CDR1 and CDR2 are SGHTA and FQGNSA. The sequence came from an adult who was a healthcare worker with PCR-confirmed SARS-CoV-2 infection or an uninfected control (not recorded which). This chain joins TRBV7-2 and TRBJ2-5; D is perhaps TRBD1 or TRBD2 (5 bases each). Specimen: whole blood. The CDR3: CASSLERGLGLGRETQYF. The CDR3 nucleotides read TGTGCCAGCAGCTTAGAACGGGGCCTAGGTCTCGGGCGAGAGACCCAGTACTTC.